A selection of T cell receptor beta chains follows, all from one sample in a study of blood T cells in healthy people across ages. TCRdb recomputed calls from the 5' RACE reads with MiXCR, one row per CDR3 protein. The sample records approximately 1.5 million distinct CDR3 sequences, 34% being singletons. Sequencing was done on a sample of blood. These receptors came from a woman aged 25-40 years in good health. Each CDR3 is given with its conserved first and last residue. Fields, in order: V gene, D gene, clone size, J gene, CDR3 DNA, CDR3 protein. The D gene is left open where the match is weak. The size entry is marked missing in some rows and otherwise reads once, few, many or a size class.

TRBV12-3/TRBV12-4	TRBD2	-	TRBJ2-2	TGTGCCAGTAAAGAGGCGGGAGGGGGCACCGGAGAGCTGTTTTTT	CASKEAGGGTGELFF
TRBV20-1	-	-	TRBJ2-5	TGCAGTGCTAGAGATCCGGTGTCAGGGGCTTGGGAGACCCAGTACTTC	CSARDPVSGAWETQYF
TRBV20-1	TRBD2	-	TRBJ2-7	TGCAGTGCTTACGAGACTAGCGGGAGTTCCTACGAGCAGTACTTC	CSAYETSGSSYEQYF
TRBV6-1	-	few	TRBJ2-7	TGTGCCAGCAGTGAAGAAGACAACTACGAGCAGTACTTC	CASSEEDNYEQYF
TRBV3-1	-	-	TRBJ1-2	TGTGCCAGCAGCCAAGAGTCGTGGACCGGGGGTGGCTACACCTTC	CASSQESWTGGGYTF
TRBV6-1	-	-	TRBJ1-2	TGTGCCACCAGGATAGGGGAGGATGGCTACACCTTC	CATRIGEDGYTF
TRBV7-2	-	few	TRBJ2-3	TGTGCCAGCAGCTTAGGGCCAGGGGGGGGAACAGATACGCAGTATTTT	CASSLGPGGGTDTQYF
TRBV20-1	TRBD2	-	TRBJ2-7	TGCAGTGCTAGAGAGCCACTAGCGGGAGCCTCCGAGCAGTACTTC	CSAREPLAGASEQYF
TRBV27	-	many	TRBJ2-7	TGTGCCAGCAGCTTATCCGGAGAACCCTACGAGCAGTACTTC	CASSLSGEPYEQYF
TRBV6-1	-	-	TRBJ2-1	TGTGCCATAGGTGAAACCGTTTACTCCGGACTCGACAATGAGCAGTTCTTC	CAIGETVYSGLDNEQFF
TRBV6-1	-	-	TRBJ2-2	TGTGCCAGCAGTGAATTCTTAGCGGACACCGGGGAGCTGTTTTTT	CASSEFLADTGELFF
TRBV12-5	-	few	TRBJ2-7	TGTGCTAGTGGGCGAGACAGGGAGGGCGAGCAGTACTTC	CASGRDREGEQYF
TRBV18	TRBD1	once	TRBJ2-3	TGTGCCAGCTCACCACGAGATGACAGGGCTGGCACAGATACGCAGTATTTT	CASSPRDDRAGTDTQYF
TRBV3-1	-	few	TRBJ2-5	TGTGCCAGCAGCCAACCGGACAGCCAAGAGGCCCAGTACTTC	CASSQPDSQEAQYF
TRBV7-3	-	-	TRBJ2-1	TGTGCCAGCAGCTTAAGGGGTGGATTCTCCTACAATGAGCAGTTCTTC	CASSLRGGFSYNEQFF
TRBV5-1	TRBD1	-	TRBJ1-2	TGCGCCAGCAGCTTGACCTACAGGGGGAGAGGCTACACCTTC	CASSLTYRGRGYTF
TRBV5-1	-	many	TRBJ2-7	TGCGCCAGCAGCTCAGGACGGGGCGACTACGAGCAGTACTTC	CASSSGRGDYEQYF
TRBV4-1	-	many	TRBJ2-3	TGCGCCAGCAGCCAAGACGGGTCCCACACAGATACGCAGTATTTT	CASSQDGSHTDTQYF
TRBV28	-	-	TRBJ1-3	TGTGCCAGCAGTTTCGTCTCCGGCGGGGGCACCATATATTTT	CASSFVSGGGTIYF
TRBV29-1	-	-	TRBJ2-2	TGCAGCGTTGACGGTCAGAAGAACACCGGGGAGCTGTTTTTT	CSVDGQKNTGELFF
TRBV15	-	-	TRBJ2-1	TGTGCCACCAGCAGGCCCGGGGACGCCTACAATGAGCGGTTCTTC	CATSRPGDAYNERFF
TRBV3-1	TRBD2	-	TRBJ2-1	TGTGCCAGCAGCGACCCTAGCGGGGACTACAATGAGCAGTTCTTC	CASSDPSGDYNEQFF
TRBV27	-	-	TRBJ1-1	TGTGCCAGCAGTATATCGAGGGGGGTAGAAGCTTTCTTT	CASSISRGVEAFF
TRBV7-7	-	many	TRBJ2-3	TGTGCCAGCAGCCCACTAGGCCCAGATACGCAGTATTTT	CASSPLGPDTQYF
TRBV10-3	-	-	TRBJ2-7	TGTGCCATCAGTGAGTTAGGGCAGGACCGACACTACGAGCAGTATTTC	CAISELGQDRHYEQYF
TRBV27	TRBD1	-	TRBJ2-5	TGTGCCAGCAGTTCAAAAACAGGGGGCCAAGAGACCCAGTACTTC	CASSSKTGGQETQYF